This T cell receptor (beta chain) is from a study of T cells in localized non-small cell lung cancer. The table came from immunoSEQ multiplex PCR; TCRdb's copy has only in-frame clones and leaves some out. Seen here are about 76,000 clones, approximately 88% observed once, and the top ten hold 1% to 1.5%. General observations from the study: Higher blood T cell density tracked longer overall survival. Adjacent lung tissue had a median around 50 of the top 100 clones found in the tumor. Compared with tumor, uninvolved adjacent lung displayed greater T cell clonality, ranking highest overall.

The CDR3 runs 19 residues. V was shortened by 5 bases and J by 0 bases, with 22 bases between the two germline ends. Germline-derived CDR1 and CDR2 are KGHSH and LQKENI. In regard to this clone: What it binds is not known.

This TCR was recovered from a female donor of 60 years or more with stage I lung adenocarcinoma. The starting material was peripheral blood, obtained before any cancer treatment. This chain links TRBV18 with TRBJ1-4; perhaps TRBD1 as D (6 bases). The CDR3 DNA follows: TGTGCCAGCTCAAGTGCCGACAGGACCCTTCCTGCAACTAATGAAAAACTGTTTTTT. It codes for CASSSADRTLPATNEKLFF.